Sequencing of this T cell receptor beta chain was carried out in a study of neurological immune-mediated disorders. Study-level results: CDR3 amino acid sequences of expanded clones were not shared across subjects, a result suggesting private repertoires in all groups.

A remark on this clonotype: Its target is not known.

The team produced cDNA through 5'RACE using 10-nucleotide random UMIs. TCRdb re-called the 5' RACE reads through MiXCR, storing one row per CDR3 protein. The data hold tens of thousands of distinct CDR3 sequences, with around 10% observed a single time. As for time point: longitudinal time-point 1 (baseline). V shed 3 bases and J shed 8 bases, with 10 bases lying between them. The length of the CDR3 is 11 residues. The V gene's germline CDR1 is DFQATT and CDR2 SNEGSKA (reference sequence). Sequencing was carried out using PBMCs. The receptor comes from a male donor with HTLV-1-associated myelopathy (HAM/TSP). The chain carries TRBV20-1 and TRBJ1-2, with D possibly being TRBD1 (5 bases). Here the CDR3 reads CSASPGRGYTF. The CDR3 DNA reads TGCAGTGCTAGCCCAGGGAGGGGCTACACCTTC.